This T cell receptor beta chain was sequenced during a study of shared clonotypes between healthy human individuals (dated by TCRdb to the early 2020s). Study-level background: The cohort comprised a couple of women and a few men aged 18 to 49 years. For each donor, CD4 naive and CD4 memory were each given three plates, CD8 naive was given two plates, and CD8 memory was given one plate. The study deeply sequenced blood TCR repertoires of about 5 healthy adults to estimate repertoire size and the extent of clonotype sharing between individuals. Libraries were prepared and TCR repertoires were sequenced by different laboratories using diverse techniques, in order to increase sequencing depth and limit assay-specific biases. Each donor's leukapheresis produced roughly between roughly 0.85 and 9.5 billion PBMCs. Study-wide conclusions, independent of this receptor: Pairwise subsampling led to the expectation that sequencing depth would affect the degree of clonotype sharing among donors. Sampling was limited to blood, and TCR repertoires in tissue likely differ from TCR repertoires in blood. The small number of donors limited the genetic and exposure-history diversity represented. Compared with non-shared clonotypes, the clonotypes found in all four sorted-subset donors had higher generation probabilities. Across four donors, around 5.4% of naive CD4, more than 3% of naive CD8, 2.3% of memory CD4, and approximately 0.42% of memory CD8 clonotypes were shared. Even with the large sequencing depth, rarefaction of the sorted-subset datasets indicated that sequencing was incomplete. Larger estimated clonotype richness was generally found for naive subsets than for memory subsets.

Trimming removed 6 bases from V and 7 bases from J; the gene matches leave 11 bases unexplained. The CDR3 runs 15 amino acids, cysteine and phenylalanine included. Here the CDR3 DNA is all that survives: 45 bases in frame from base 1. The germline V gene yields MNHEY for CDR1 and SVGAGI for CDR2. Using the deep immunoSEQ assay, multiplex PCR amplified TCR CDR3 regions from genomic DNA. Extracted genomic DNA from each cell subset was distributed evenly across all wells of several immunoSEQ 96-well plates, and each plate was treated as a replicate. For sorted subsets, each replicate PCR was loaded with roughly 200 ng genomic DNA, equivalent to 25,000 to 35,000 T cell genomes. Purified libraries were quantified with a Qubit 3.0 fluorometer, sized on a Bioanalyzer 2100, and re-quantified with the KAPA Library Quantification kit. A separate single-read 150-cycle Illumina NextSeq 550 flow cell was used to sequence each immunoSEQ 96-well plate. Under the source paper's analysis protocol: Because the immunoSEQ output held only junctional sequences and lacked quality scores, the filtering could not match the filtering applied to full-length reads. To assign V/J genes and CDR3, sequences were annotated against IMGT germline references using PyIR, a Python wrapper for IgBLAST v1.9. Reads were removed for weak V/J assignments (E-value above 1e-6), missing CDR3, stop codons, out-of-frame junctions, or ambiguous translated residues. A V3J clonotype was defined by an identical inferred V gene, J gene, and CDR3 amino acid sequence. Percentage overlap between repertoires was calculated by dividing the number of shared unique clonotypes by the size of the smaller repertoire. RTK rarefaction, the Chao1 estimator, and Recon v2.1 estimates of unobserved clonotypes were used to assess repertoire richness. Generation probabilities for all TCRbeta clonotypes obtained by the gDNA method from four donors were computed using OLGA. TCRdb retrieved this table from immuneACCESS and kept in-frame rearrangements only. Not all clones are present; in checked studies, unresolved V genes account for under half, and no reason is known for the remainder. The V and J calls and clone size come from that table; D and trimming were worked out from the DNA. This sample lists approximately 1,000,000 clones; about 84% were detected once. The top ten clones comprise more than 0.45% of the sample.

On this clone itself: No antigen is known for it. The input lacks base qualities; no much larger clone sits a single base away.

Healthy HIV-negative adults with no recently reported acute infections or vaccinations were included as donors. Every donor was a Caucasian adult residing in Nashville, Tennessee, USA. CD4+ T cells were enriched through magnetic negative selection, after which naive cells were positively selected on CD45RA and the remaining negative fraction served as the memory subset. After blood collection by leukapheresis, PBMCs were isolated using Ficoll-Histopaque density gradient centrifugation and then cryopreserved in the vapor phase of liquid nitrogen. Analytical flow cytometry was used to check the purity and quantity of each magnetically sorted T cell population. Each sorted fraction had its genomic DNA isolated and then quantified by UV absorbance on a Nanodrop 2000c.

The TCR comes from a man between 18 and 35 years old in good health. Some clones in this sample may be carry-over from other donors' samples. The V and J segments used are TRBV6-5 and TRBJ1-4; 7 nucleotides in the junction match TRBD1. The sequenced sample consisted of memory CD4+ T cells from PBMCs. The cell subset or site label, as the study defines it: CD45RA-negative fraction. The CDR3 sequence is CASSRSRQGGEKLFF. The nucleotides read TGTGCCAGCAGCCGATCAAGACAGGGCGGTGAAAAACTGTTTTTT.